Described below is a single T cell receptor beta chain sequence and its context. Its antigen is unidentified. Other DNA sequences in the sample encode the same CDR3. The sample belongs to a study of Ad26.COV2.S vaccination and SARS-CoV-2 variants. Study summary: Participants got Ad26.COV2.S intramuscularly, once or twice 56 days apart.

Trimming stripped 3 bases from V and 0 bases from J, with 6 bases between. This CDR3 has 14 residues. CDR1 and CDR2 (germline): KGHSH, LQKENI. TCRdb keeps only in-frame clones here, not all; method: immunoSEQ multiplex PCR. The sample lists approximately 450,000 clones; about nine tenths were seen once. Study results and limitations: Reported post-vaccination CD8+ and CD4+ T cell responses to spike showed substantial breadth. From the TCR breadth and depth analyses, total T cell responses may have been underestimated. Placebo recipients and vaccine recipients were similar in non-spike TCR breadth.

Treatment indicated: some 19 received Ad26.COV2.S at low or high dose, single or two shots; 5 received placebo; per-sample allocation not given. Specimen acquisition occurred on day 63 following the initial vaccine or placebo injection. Sequenced material: peripheral blood, taken in a trial of Ad26.COV2.S vaccine versus placebo. The TCR comes from a person between 18 and 65 years old who received the Ad26.COV2.S COVID-19 vaccine or a placebo. The gene calls are TRBV18 and TRBJ1-5; D ambiguous. The DNA of the CDR3 is TGTGCCAGCTCACCCCAGGATAGCAATCAGCCCCAGCATTTT. This codes for CASSPQDSNQPQHF.